The TCR beta chain described here comes from a study of shared clonotypes between healthy human individuals. Study results and caveats: Memory subsets generally showed lower estimated richness than naive subsets.

V lost 2 bases to trimming and J lost 7 bases; unmatched junction nucleotides: 7. The CDR3 contains 16 residues. CDR1 is LNHDA, CDR2 SQIVND, per germline (reference sequence). The study drew its donors from healthy HIV-negative adults without recent acute infections or vaccinations. Replicate sorted-subset PCRs were loaded with around 0.2 ug DNA, tens of thousands of T cell genomes. Produced via immunoSEQ multiplex PCR; TCRdb's table is partial and in-frame only. The table has 2 million to 2.5 million clones, 90% to 95% seen once; the top ten hold 0.35% to 0.45%. Comment on this clone: The antigen is undetermined.

The V gene is TRBV19, the J gene TRBJ2-1; the match to TRBD2 covers 11 bases. The sequence came from a man younger than 30 in good health. Some clones in this sample may be carry-over from other donors' samples. Sequenced material: naive CD4+ T cells from PBMCs. The subset here: CD45RA+ positively selected. The CDR3 protein is CASSITLAGAWNEQFF. The CDR3 DNA reads as TGTGCCAGTAGTATAACACTAGCGGGAGCTTGGAATGAGCAGTTCTTC.